This T cell receptor (beta chain) was sequenced during a study of blood T cell repertoires in COVID-19. Study-wide context: T cells, B-cell-depleted T cells, or PBMCs provided the cDNA or gDNA that served as material.

TCRdb's copy holds only in-frame clones and misses some; the assay was immunoSEQ multiplex PCR. The profile shows hundreds of thousands of clones, 80% of them singletons. The CDR3 has 13 amino acids. Trimming removed 1 base at V and 9 bases at J, with 10 bases between. The receptor was isolated from a woman in her thirties or forties with acute COVID-19. Source material: PBMCs or T cells enriched from blood (not recorded which). The chain has TRBV12-3 or TRBV12-4 and TRBJ2-1, with TRBD1 as a possible D gene (6 bases). This CDR3 reads CASSLDRDLEQFF. In nucleotides, the CDR3 is TGTGCCAGCAGTTTAGACAGGGACCTTGAGCAGTTCTTC.